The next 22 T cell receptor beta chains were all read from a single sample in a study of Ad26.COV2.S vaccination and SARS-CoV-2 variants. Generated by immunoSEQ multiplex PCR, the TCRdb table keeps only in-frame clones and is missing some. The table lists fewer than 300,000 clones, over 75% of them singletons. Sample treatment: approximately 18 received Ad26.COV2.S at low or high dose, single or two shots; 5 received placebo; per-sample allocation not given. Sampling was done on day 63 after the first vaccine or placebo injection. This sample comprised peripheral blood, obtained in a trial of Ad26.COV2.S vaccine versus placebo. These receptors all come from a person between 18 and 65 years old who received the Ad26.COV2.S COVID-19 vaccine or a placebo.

The DNA for the CDR3 is TGTGCCAGCAGCGATGGACTAGCGGGGCCACTGGGGGAGCAGTACTTC. This gives the protein CASSDGLAGPLGEQYF. The rearrangement joins TRBV2 to TRBJ2-7; TRBD2 aligns across 12 bases. The germline V gene encodes CDR1 SNHLY and CDR2 FYNNEI. Trimming took 6 bases from V and 7 from J; bases not matched to a gene: 13. The CDR3 consists of 16 residues.

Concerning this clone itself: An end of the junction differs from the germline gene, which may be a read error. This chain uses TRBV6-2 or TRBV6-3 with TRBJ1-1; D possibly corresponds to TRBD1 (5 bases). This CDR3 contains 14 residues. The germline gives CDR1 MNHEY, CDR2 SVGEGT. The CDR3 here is CASSYEVRGALGLF. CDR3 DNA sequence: TGTGCCAGCAGTTACGAGGTTCGCGGGGCCCTAGGCCTATTT.

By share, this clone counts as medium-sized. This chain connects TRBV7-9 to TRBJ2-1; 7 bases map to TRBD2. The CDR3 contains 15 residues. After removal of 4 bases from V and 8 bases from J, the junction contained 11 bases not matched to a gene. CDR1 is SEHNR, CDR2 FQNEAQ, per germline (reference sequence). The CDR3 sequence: CASSSQRDRFDEQFF. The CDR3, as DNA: TGTGCCAGCAGCTCTCAGCGGGATCGGTTCGATGAGCAGTTCTTC.

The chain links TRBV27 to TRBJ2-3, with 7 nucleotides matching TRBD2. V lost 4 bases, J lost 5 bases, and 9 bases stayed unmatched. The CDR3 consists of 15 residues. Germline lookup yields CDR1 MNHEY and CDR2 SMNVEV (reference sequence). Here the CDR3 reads CASSSSGGYVDTQYF. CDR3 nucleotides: TGTGCCAGCAGTTCTTCCGGGGGGTACGTAGATACGCAGTATTTT.

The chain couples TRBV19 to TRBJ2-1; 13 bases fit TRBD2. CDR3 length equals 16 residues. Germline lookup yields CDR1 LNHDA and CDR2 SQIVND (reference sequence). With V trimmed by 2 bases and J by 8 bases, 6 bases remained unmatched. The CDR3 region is CASSILGTSGTHEQFF. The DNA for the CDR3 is TGTGCCAGTAGTATACTCGGGACTAGCGGGACTCATGAGCAGTTCTTC.

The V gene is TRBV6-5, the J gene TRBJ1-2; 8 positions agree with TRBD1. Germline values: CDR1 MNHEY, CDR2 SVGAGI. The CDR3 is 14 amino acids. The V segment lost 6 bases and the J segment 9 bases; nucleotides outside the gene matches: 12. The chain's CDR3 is CASSADRAPTSYTF. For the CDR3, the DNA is TGTGCCAGCAGCGCGGACAGGGCCCCAACGAGCTACACCTTC.

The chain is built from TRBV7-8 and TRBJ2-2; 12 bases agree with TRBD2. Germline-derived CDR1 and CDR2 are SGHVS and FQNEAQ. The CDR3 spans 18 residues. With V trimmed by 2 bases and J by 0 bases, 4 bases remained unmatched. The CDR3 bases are TGTGCCAGCAGCTTAACTAGCGGGGGGCCCCCGAACACCGGGGAGCTGTTTTTT. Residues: CASSLTSGGPPNTGELFF.

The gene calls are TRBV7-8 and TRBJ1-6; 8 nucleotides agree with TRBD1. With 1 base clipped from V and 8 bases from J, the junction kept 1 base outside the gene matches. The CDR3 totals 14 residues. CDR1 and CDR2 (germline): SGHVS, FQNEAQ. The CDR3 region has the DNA TGTGCCAGCAGCTTAGACAGGGGGTATTCACCCCTCCACTTT. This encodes CASSLDRGYSPLHF.

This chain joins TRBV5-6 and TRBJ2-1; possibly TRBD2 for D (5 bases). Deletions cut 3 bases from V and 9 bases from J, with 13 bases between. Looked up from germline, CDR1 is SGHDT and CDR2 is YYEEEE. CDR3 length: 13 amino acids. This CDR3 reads CASSWRISGEQFF. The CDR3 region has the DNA TGTGCCAGCAGCTGGCGGATAAGCGGTGAGCAGTTCTTC.

In nucleotides, the CDR3 is TGTGCCAGCAGTCAACCGGGTGAAAAACTGTTTTTT. Amino acids: CASSQPGEKLFF. The V call is TRBV6-6, the J call TRBJ1-4; D unclear. CDR3 length: 12 amino acids. V was cut by 5 bases and J by 7 bases, with 8 bases left in between. Germline-derived CDR1 and CDR2 are MNHNY and SVGAGI (reference sequence).

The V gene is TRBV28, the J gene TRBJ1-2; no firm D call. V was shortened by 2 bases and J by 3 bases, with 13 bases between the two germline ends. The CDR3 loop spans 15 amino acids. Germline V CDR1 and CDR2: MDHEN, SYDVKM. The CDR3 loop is CASSLAVIGYYGYTF. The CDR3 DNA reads TGTGCCAGCAGTTTAGCCGTTATAGGGTACTATGGCTACACCTTC.

In DNA form, the CDR3 reads TGTGCCAGCAGCTTAATCGTCGGGGTACAAGAGACCCAGTACTTC. Residues: CASSLIVGVQETQYF. The chain links TRBV7-2 to TRBJ2-5; weak D call: TRBD2 (5 bases). Germline V gene lookup returns CDR1 SGHTA and CDR2 FQGNSA. V gave up 2 bases and J gave up 2 bases, with 12 bases separating them. The CDR3 is made up of 15 amino acids.

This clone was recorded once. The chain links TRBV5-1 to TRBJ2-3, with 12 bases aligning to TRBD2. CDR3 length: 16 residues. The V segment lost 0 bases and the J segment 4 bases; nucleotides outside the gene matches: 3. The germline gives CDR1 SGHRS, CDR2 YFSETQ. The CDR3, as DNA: TGCGCCAGCAGCTTGGCCGCTAGCGGGGGGGCAGATACGCAGTATTTT. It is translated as CASSLAASGGADTQYF.

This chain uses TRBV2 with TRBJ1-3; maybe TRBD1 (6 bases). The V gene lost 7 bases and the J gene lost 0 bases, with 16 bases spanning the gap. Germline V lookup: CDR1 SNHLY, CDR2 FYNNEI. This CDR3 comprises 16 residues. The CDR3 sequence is CASIGGSPNSGNTIYF. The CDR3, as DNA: TGTGCCAGCATTGGGGGCAGTCCCAACTCTGGAAACACCATATATTTT.

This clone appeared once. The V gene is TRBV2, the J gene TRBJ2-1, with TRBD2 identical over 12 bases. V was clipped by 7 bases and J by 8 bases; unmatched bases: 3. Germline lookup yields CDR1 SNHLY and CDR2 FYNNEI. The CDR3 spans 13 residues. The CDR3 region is CASNRLAGDEQFF. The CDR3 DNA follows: TGTGCCAGCAATAGACTAGCGGGGGATGAGCAGTTCTTC.

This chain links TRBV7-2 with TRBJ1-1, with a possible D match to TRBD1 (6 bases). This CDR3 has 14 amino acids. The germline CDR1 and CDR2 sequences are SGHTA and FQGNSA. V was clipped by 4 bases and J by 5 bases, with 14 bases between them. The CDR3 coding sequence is TGTGCCAGCAGCTGGGGGCTTACGAATACTGAAGCTTTCTTT. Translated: CASSWGLTNTEAFF.

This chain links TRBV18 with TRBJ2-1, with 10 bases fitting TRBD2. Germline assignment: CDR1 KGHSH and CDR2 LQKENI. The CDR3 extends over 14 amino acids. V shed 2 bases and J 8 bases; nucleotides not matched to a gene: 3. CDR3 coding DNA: TGTGCCAGCTCACCAAGCGGGGGGGCCCATGAGCAGTTCTTC. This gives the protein CASSPSGGAHEQFF. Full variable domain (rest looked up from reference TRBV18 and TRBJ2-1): NAGVMQNPRHLVRRRGQEARLRCSPMKGHSHVYWYRQLPEEGLKFMVYLQKENIIDESGMPKERFSAEFPKEGPSILRIQQVVRGDSAAYFCASSPSGGAHEQFFGPGTRLTVL.

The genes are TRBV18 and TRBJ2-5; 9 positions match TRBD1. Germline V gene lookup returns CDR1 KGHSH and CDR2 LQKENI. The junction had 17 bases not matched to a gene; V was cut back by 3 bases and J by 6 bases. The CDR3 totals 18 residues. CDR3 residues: CASSPNRPPRQGVKTQYF. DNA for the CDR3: TGTGCCAGCTCACCTAATAGACCCCCTAGACAGGGGGTAAAGACCCAGTACTTC.

CDR3 protein: CASSARLDTEAFF. The CDR3 DNA follows: TGTGCCAGCTCCGCCCGGCTAGACACTGAAGCTTTCTTT. V gene TRBV18 combines with J gene TRBJ1-1, with no clear D. The germline gives CDR1 KGHSH, CDR2 LQKENI. There are 13 residues in the CDR3. Deletions cut 6 bases from V and 3 bases from J, with 11 bases between.

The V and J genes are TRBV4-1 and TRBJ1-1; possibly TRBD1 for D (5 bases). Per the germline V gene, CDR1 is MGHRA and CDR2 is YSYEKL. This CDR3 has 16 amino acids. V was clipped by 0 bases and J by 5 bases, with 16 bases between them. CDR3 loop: CASSQDYDQGLTEAFF. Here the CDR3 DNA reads TGCGCCAGCAGCCAAGACTATGATCAGGGTTTGACTGAAGCTTTCTTT.

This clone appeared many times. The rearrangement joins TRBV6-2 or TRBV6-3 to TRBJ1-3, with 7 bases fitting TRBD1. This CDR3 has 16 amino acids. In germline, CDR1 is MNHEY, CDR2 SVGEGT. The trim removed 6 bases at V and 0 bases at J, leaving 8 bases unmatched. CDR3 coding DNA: TGTGCCAGCAGCGGGACAGCAAGAAACTCTGGAAACACCATATATTTT. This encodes CASSGTARNSGNTIYF.

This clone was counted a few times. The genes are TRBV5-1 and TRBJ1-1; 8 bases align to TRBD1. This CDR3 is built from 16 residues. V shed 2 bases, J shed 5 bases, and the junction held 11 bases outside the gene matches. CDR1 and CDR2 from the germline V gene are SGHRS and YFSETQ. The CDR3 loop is CASSLTTQGARTEAFF. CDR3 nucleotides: TGCGCCAGCAGCTTAACGACCCAGGGGGCGCGGACTGAAGCTTTCTTT.